One and the same sample provided the 14 T cell receptor beta chains below, sequenced in a study of cytomegalovirus exposure and HLA in healthy donors. In the PCR, 60 Vbeta and 13 Jbeta primers were used. Only in-frame clones appear in the TCRdb table, and some are missing; sequencing was by immunoSEQ multiplex PCR. Here the sample spans roughly 120,000 clones, about 80% being singletons. Input material: PBMCs. These receptors all stem from a woman in her forties or fifties in good health and CMV-seropositive.

V gene TRBV5-1 combines with J gene TRBJ2-3; D is possibly TRBD2 (5 bases). The CDR3 has 12 residues. Germline V gene lookup returns CDR1 SGHRS and CDR2 YFSETQ. Trimming stripped 3 bases from V and 13 bases from J, with 15 bases between. CDR3 nucleotide sequence: TGCGCCAGCAGCTCACCCAGGACCGGGGAGTATTTT. It translates to CASSSPRTGEYF. The entire variable domain, with the rest obtained from reference TRBV5-1 and TRBJ2-3, is as follows: KAGVTQTPRYLIKTRGQQVTLSCSPISGHRSVSWYQQTPGQGLQFLFEYFSETQRNKGNFPGRFSGRQFSNSRSEMNVSTLELGDSALYLCASSSPRTGEYFGPGTRLTVL.

The rearrangement links TRBV6-1 to TRBJ1-4; 9 positions agree with TRBD1. CDR1 and CDR2 from the germline V gene are MNHNS and SASEGT. This CDR3 is 16 amino acids long. The J segment lost 7 bases and the V segment lost 0 bases, leaving 6 bases of the junction unmatched. The CDR3 bases are TGTGCCAGCAGTGAAGCGCCGGGACAGGGCGGTGAAAAACTGTTTTTT. This sequence encodes CASSEAPGQGGEKLFF.

V is TRBV27 and J is TRBJ2-1; 10 bases line up with TRBD2. The CDR3 consists of 16 residues. Losses at the gene ends were 5 bases for V and 7 bases for J; bases not matched to a gene: 11. Germline V gives CDR1 MNHEY, CDR2 SMNVEV (reference sequence). The CDR3 DNA sequence: TGTGCCAGCAGTCCCCGAAGCGGGGGGGCCGTGAATGAGCAGTTCTTC. Its translation: CASSPRSGGAVNEQFF.

The chain uses TRBV11-2 and TRBJ2-2, with a possible D match to TRBD1 (5 bases). The CDR3 covers 16 residues. Trimming pared 1 base from V and 2 bases from J, leaving 11 bases between. Germline assignment: CDR1 SGHAT and CDR2 FQNNGV. The CDR3 here is CASSLVKQGNTGELFF. As DNA, the CDR3 is TGTGCCAGCAGCTTAGTCAAGCAGGGAAACACCGGGGAGCTGTTTTTT.

The J gene is TRBJ2-3, the V gene TRBV7-2; 12 nucleotides line up with TRBD2. With V trimmed by 3 bases and J by 5 bases, 6 bases remained unmatched. In germline, CDR1 is SGHTA, CDR2 FQGNSA. The CDR3 extends over 16 amino acids. The DNA of the CDR3 is TGTGCCAGCAGCTTTCGACTAGCGGGAGAGGGAGATACGCAGTATTTT. The encoded protein is CASSFRLAGEGDTQYF. The full variable domain, its missing parts supplied by reference TRBV7-2 and TRBJ2-3, is GAGVSQSPSNKVTEKGKDVELRCDPISGHTALYWYRQSLGQGLEFLIYFQGNSAPDKSGLPSDRFSAERTGGSVSTLTIQRTQQEDSAVYLCASSFRLAGEGDTQYFGPGTRLTVL.

The chain carries TRBV27 and TRBJ2-3; possible D gene TRBD2, 6 bases. Trimming stripped 1 base from V and 1 base from J, with 12 bases between. This CDR3 has 16 residues. In germline, CDR1 is MNHEY, CDR2 SMNVEV (reference sequence). The CDR3 region has the DNA TGTGCCAGCAGTTTATGGGGGACTGGGGGCACAGATACGCAGTATTTT. Protein sequence: CASSLWGTGGTDTQYF.

For the CDR3, the DNA is TGTGCCAGCAGCGTCGGGGATGGCTACGAGCAGTACTTC. This sequence encodes CASSVGDGYEQYF. The V gene is TRBV9, the J gene TRBJ2-7; maybe TRBD2 (5 bases). The length of the CDR3 is 13 residues. V lost 2 bases and J lost 3, with 9 bases in between. Germline assignment: CDR1 SGDLS and CDR2 YYNGEE. The full variable domain, completed using reference TRBV9 and TRBJ2-7, is DSGVTQTPKHLITATGQRVTLRCSPRSGDLSVYWYQQSLDQGLQFLIQYYNGEERAKGNILERFSAQQFPDLHSELNLSSLELGDSALYFCASSVGDGYEQYFGPGTRLTVT.

This clone was seen a few times. V usage is TRBV29-1 and J usage is TRBJ1-1; tentative D call: TRBD1 (6 bases). The germline CDR1 and CDR2 sequences are SQVTM and ANQGSEA. V lost 6 bases and J 4 bases, leaving 18 bases between the germline ends. The CDR3 extends over 14 amino acids. The CDR3 sequence is CSVKGEGGGTEAFF. In DNA form, the CDR3 reads TGCAGCGTCAAAGGAGAAGGGGGTGGCACTGAAGCTTTCTTT.

The rearrangement links TRBV19 to TRBJ2-3, with 11 bases fitting TRBD2. Germline V lookup: CDR1 LNHDA, CDR2 SQIVND (reference sequence). The CDR3 sequence is 19 residues long. With V trimmed by 1 base and J by 0 bases, 9 bases remained unmatched. As DNA, the CDR3 is TGTGCCAGTAGTATAGCCCGTCTAACTAGCGGGAGCAGCACAGATACGCAGTATTTT. Its protein product is CASSIARLTSGSSTDTQYF.

The rearrangement links TRBV7-6 to TRBJ1-3; 7 bases fit TRBD1. There are 14 residues in the CDR3. With V trimmed by 2 bases and J by 4 bases, 2 bases remained unmatched. The germline V gene has CDR1 SGHVS and CDR2 FNYEAQ. This CDR3 is CASSLPGQGNTIYF. The CDR3 DNA sequence: TGTGCCAGCAGCTTACCGGGACAGGGAAACACCATATATTTT.

J is TRBJ2-7 and V is TRBV28, with 7 positions matching TRBD1. CDR3 length: 16 residues. The germline V gene encodes CDR1 MDHEN and CDR2 SYDVKM. Here the CDR3 reads CEALLSLGRGSDEQYF. The DNA of the CDR3 is TGTGAGGCCCTTCTCTCTCTGGGCAGGGGGAGCGACGAGCAGTACTTC.

This clone was seen once. The J gene is TRBJ1-5, the V gene TRBV7-8; D remains ambiguous. CDR3 length: 14 residues. Germline assignment: CDR1 SGHVS and CDR2 FQNEAQ. The V gene lost 2 bases and the J gene lost 0 bases, with 5 bases spanning the gap. The CDR3: CASSLRDSNQPQHF. CDR3 nucleotides: TGTGCCAGCAGCTTACGAGATAGCAATCAGCCCCAGCATTTT.

This clone was seen a handful of times. This chain uses TRBV29-1 with TRBJ2-7; D is ambiguous. The V end was cut by 8 bases, the J end by 0 bases, with 17 bases between. The CDR3 has 14 amino acids. CDR1 is SQVTM and CDR2 is ANQGSEA in the germline V gene. CDR3 nucleotides: TGCAGCCCTGGCTTGGGCCTTAGCTCCTACGAGCAGTACTTC. The encoded protein is CSPGLGLSSYEQYF.

This clone was seen a handful of times. The rearrangement joins TRBV7-9 to TRBJ2-3; 7 bases fit TRBD1. The CDR3 has 14 amino acids. V shed 5 bases, J shed 5 bases, and the junction held 7 bases outside the gene matches. Germline V gene lookup returns CDR1 SEHNR and CDR2 FQNEAQ (reference sequence). CDR3 nucleotides: TGTGCCAGCAGCCCCCCGGGACAGTTAGATACGCAGTATTTT. Protein sequence: CASSPPGQLDTQYF.